The 22 T cell receptor beta chains in this list originate from one sample, sequenced in a study of identical twins (TCRdb year 2016). Libraries were prepared through 5' RACE. These reads were obtained on an Illumina HiSeq 2000. TCRdb trimmed public reads at Q25 via fastp, called clones via MiXCR and kept in-frame beta chains. CDR3 protein sequences are deduplicated, and each keeps its most common genes and DNA. This sample is represented by about 1.7 million distinct CDR3 sequences; about 32% of them were singletons. The ten most abundant clones make up roughly 0.3% of the sample. The sample was cord blood. These receptors originate from a newborn girl in good health.

The chain combines TRBV18 with TRBJ2-7, with 9 bases that match TRBD2. The ends lost 1 base at V and 0 bases at J; junction bases unmatched: 7. Germline V gene lookup returns CDR1 KGHSH and CDR2 LQKENI. The CDR3 covers 17 residues. This CDR3 reads CASSPLLAGPSSYEQYF. For the CDR3, the DNA is TGTGCCAGCTCACCACTGCTAGCGGGGCCCAGCTCCTACGAGCAGTACTTC.

The table lists this clonotype with many counts. The J gene is TRBJ1-2, the V gene TRBV12-3 or TRBV12-4; 7 bases map to TRBD1. The CDR3 totals 18 residues. V was clipped by 6 bases and J by 5 bases; unmatched bases: 21. For the CDR3, the DNA is TGTGCCAGCAGCCCCATCCTTAAACGACAGGGAGGAGAATATGGCTACACCTTC. Translated, it gives CASSPILKRQGGEYGYTF.

The J gene is TRBJ1-3, the V gene TRBV7-2, with D unclear. CDR1 and CDR2 (germline): SGHTA, FQGNSA. The CDR3 covers 15 residues. Trimming removed 1 base at V and 3 bases at J, with 10 bases between. CDR3 coding DNA: TGTGCCAGCAGCTTAGTTTCAGGAAGTGGAAACACCATATATTTT. Residues: CASSLVSGSGNTIYF.

The rearrangement joins TRBV27 to TRBJ2-1; 7 bases are shared with TRBD2. This CDR3 spans 16 amino acids. The germline gives CDR1 MNHEY, CDR2 SMNVEV (reference sequence). V trimming: 8 bases; J trimming: 6 bases; junction bases outside the gene matches: 16. The CDR3 region is CASRTVGRGRVNEQFF. The CDR3 coding sequence is TGTGCCAGCCGAACCGTAGGGCGGGGGAGGGTCAATGAGCAGTTCTTC.

This CDR3 is CSARGTELSPLHF. The DNA for the CDR3 is TGCAGTGCTAGAGGGACAGAACTTTCACCCCTCCACTTT. V usage is TRBV20-1 and J usage is TRBJ1-6; tentative D call: TRBD1 (6 bases). The length of the CDR3 is 13 residues. The ends were cut back, 1 base at V and 9 bases at J, with 10 bases in the middle. Germline-derived CDR1 and CDR2 are DFQATT and SNEGSKA (reference sequence).

This clonotype has ten or more counts. The V call is TRBV29-1, the J call TRBJ1-2; D is unresolved. V was trimmed by 3 bases and J by 5 bases, leaving 10 bases between them. Germline V lookup: CDR1 SQVTM, CDR2 ANQGSEA. This CDR3 has 12 residues. CDR3 in amino acids: CSVDSWGYGYTF. CDR3 nucleotide sequence: TGCAGCGTTGATTCATGGGGATATGGCTACACCTTC.

This clonotype was seen only a few times. The chain carries TRBV29-1 and TRBJ1-5, with 8 nucleotides matching TRBD1. Germline V CDR1 and CDR2: SQVTM, ANQGSEA. The CDR3 contains 13 residues. Trimming removed 4 bases from V and 4 bases from J; junction bases left unmatched: 3. The CDR3 is CSVAGGPNQPQHF. The CDR3 DNA sequence: TGCAGCGTTGCAGGGGGCCCTAATCAGCCCCAGCATTTT.

Worth noting for this clonotype: The junction and the germline gene differ at one end; a read error may be behind it. The J gene is TRBJ1-3, the V gene TRBV29-1; 8 nucleotides match TRBD1. The CDR3 covers 13 residues. Germline values: CDR1 SQVTM, CDR2 ANQGSEA. CDR3 residues: CSVSDRVGSTIYF. The CDR3 DNA reads as TGCAGCGTCTCGGACAGGGTCGGAAGCACCATATATTTT.

CDR3 residues: CSVERDRGNEQYF. The CDR3 DNA sequence: TGCAGCGTTGAAAGAGACAGGGGAAATGAGCAGTACTTC. The chain has TRBV29-1 and TRBJ2-5; 8 bases match TRBD1. This CDR3 region has 13 residues. CDR1 and CDR2 from the germline V gene are SQVTM and ANQGSEA. J was trimmed by 11 bases and V by 2 bases; bases with no gene match: 10.

In the case of this clonotype: It may be a read error: a sequence one base away is much more abundant. This chain uses TRBV11-1 with TRBJ2-1, with 10 bases matching TRBD2. Germline V gene lookup returns CDR1 SGHAT and CDR2 FQDESV (reference sequence). The CDR3 covers 17 residues. The CDR3 reads CAGSLAASGGSYNEQFF. DNA of the CDR3: TGTGCCGGCAGCTTAGCGGCTAGCGGGGGATCCTACAATGAGCAGTTCTTC.

The chain carries TRBV10-2 and TRBJ1-5; no clear D gene. Germline V gene sequence: CDR1 WSHSY, CDR2 SAAADI. V was pared by 4 bases and J by 5 bases, with 12 bases between. The CDR3 consists of 14 residues. CDR3 in amino acids: CASSVGGLHQPQHF. DNA for the CDR3: TGCGCCAGCAGTGTGGGCGGCCTTCATCAGCCCCAGCATTTT.

This clonotype was seen only a few times. The chain is built from TRBV20-1 and TRBJ2-5, with 11 bases that match TRBD2. The CDR3 is 15 amino acids. V was clipped by 3 bases and J by 0 bases; unmatched bases: 3. In germline, CDR1 is DFQATT, CDR2 SNEGSKA (reference sequence). In DNA, the CDR3 is TGCAGTGCTAGTGGGGGACTAGCGGACCAAGAGACCCAGTACTTC. This codes for CSASGGLADQETQYF.

The count of this clonotype is one. A read error may be the cause here, since a much bigger clone is one base away. The genes are TRBV2 and TRBJ2-5; D remains ambiguous. Germline CDR1 and CDR2: SNHLY and FYNNEI. The CDR3 consists of 13 residues. CDR3 nucleotide sequence: TGTGCCAGCAGTGAAGCTGTGCAATCCGAGCAGAACTTC. As protein: CASSEAVQSEQNF.

This clonotype was counted only a few times. The chain has TRBV24-1 and TRBJ2-2, with a weak D call TRBD1 (6 bases). This CDR3 region has 12 residues. Germline values: CDR1 KGHDR, CDR2 SFDVKD. V was shortened by 10 bases and J by 1 base, with 6 bases between the two germline ends. CDR3 sequence (DNA): TGTGCCACGGGACAGAACACCGGGGAGCTGTTTTTT. It translates to CATGQNTGELFF.

The chain joins TRBV4-2 to TRBJ2-1; 14 nucleotides align to TRBD2. CDR3 length equals 22 residues. Germline assignment: CDR1 LGHNA and CDR2 YNFKEQ. Unmatched junction bases numbered 15, after V lost 0 bases and J lost 2 bases. This CDR3 reads CASSQDPLGLAGVLNAYNEQFF. The CDR3 nucleotides read TGTGCCAGCAGCCAAGATCCTCTGGGACTAGCGGGAGTTCTCAATGCCTACAATGAGCAGTTCTTC.

This chain links TRBV4-2 with TRBJ2-5; 9 bases match TRBD1. Losses at the gene ends were 1 base for V and 11 bases for J; bases not matched to a gene: 11. This CDR3 region has 15 residues. Germline loops: CDR1 LGHNA, CDR2 YNFKEQ. CDR3 protein: CASSQGDRDRNEQYF. In nucleotides, the CDR3 is TGTGCCAGCAGCCAAGGGGACAGGGATAGGAATGAGCAGTACTTC.

The V gene is TRBV6-1, the J gene TRBJ1-6; D gene unclear. In germline, CDR1 is MNHNS, CDR2 SASEGT. This CDR3 has 14 residues. V lost 2 bases to trimming and J lost 10 bases, with 12 bases between them. CDR3 amino acids: CASSELMAVSPLHF. The CDR3 nucleotides read TGTGCCAGCAGTGAATTGATGGCCGTCTCACCCCTCCACTTT.

With regard to this clonotype: A junction end diverges from the germline sequence, so it may reflect a read error. CDR3 protein: CASSLVADNYGCTF. The CDR3 DNA is TGCGCCAGCAGCTTGGTGGCAGATAACTATGGCTGCACCTTC. This sequence joins TRBV5-1 and TRBJ1-2; D not certain. The length of the CDR3 is 14 residues. The germline CDR1 and CDR2 sequences are SGHRS and YFSETQ.

Note on this clonotype: A much larger clone differs by one base, so this may be a read error. This rearrangement joins TRBV29-1 to TRBJ2-1; D gene unclear. The CDR3 has 13 amino acids. Trimming pared 4 bases from V and 8 bases from J, leaving 15 bases between. The germline CDR1 and CDR2 sequences are SQVTM and ANQGSEA. Here the CDR3 DNA reads TGCAGCGTTGGCTTAGGGTGGAAGGATGAGCAGTTCTTC. It encodes CSVGLGWKDEQFF.

The rearrangement links TRBV12-3 or TRBV12-4 to TRBJ2-3; 10 bases are shared with TRBD2. Unmatched junction bases numbered 11, after V lost 8 bases and J lost 6 bases. The CDR3 totals 15 residues. CDR3 sequence (DNA): TGTGCCAGCCGTGAGCGGGGGGGCCTCAGCGATACGCAGTATTTT. Protein product: CASRERGGLSDTQYF.

V gene TRBV28 combines with J gene TRBJ1-2; no definite D call. This CDR3 has 13 residues. Germline CDR1 is MDHEN and CDR2 is SYDVKM. Trimming left V 5 bases short and J 7 bases short, with 14 bases between. DNA for the CDR3: TGTGCCAGCAGTAACCTACAAAGCTGTGGCTACACCTTC. Protein sequence: CASSNLQSCGYTF.

This clonotype was recorded only once. The chain couples TRBV6-4 to TRBJ2-3, with a weak D call TRBD1 (6 bases). Germline loops: CDR1 MRHNA, CDR2 SNTAGT. CDR3 size: 13 residues. The ends were cut back, 8 bases at V and 3 bases at J, with 12 bases in the middle. CDR3: CASPHQGTDTQYF. As DNA, the CDR3 is TGTGCCAGCCCCCACCAGGGGACAGATACGCAGTATTTT.